This T cell receptor beta chain appears in the sequencing data of a study of T-cell memory formation after mild COVID-19. Across the study: TCR clusters largely stayed donor specific.

The TCR alpha and TCR beta cDNA libraries, bearing sample barcodes and UMIs, were generated by 5'RACE using constant-segment primers. Each CDR3 protein gets one entry after TCRdb re-called the 5' RACE reads with MiXCR. The table records 350,000 to 500,000 distinct CDR3 sequences, about a sixth of them present only once. This clonotype appeared a few times. Its specificity is not known. The study, taken as a whole, reports: CD4+ contracting clones were mainly CM and EM; CD8+ ones, EMRA. Some SARS-CoV-2-responding clones were already detected in memory before infection.

V was shortened by 0 bases and J by 3 bases, with 9 bases between the two germline ends. The CDR3 runs to 15 residues. This chain connects TRBV12-3 or TRBV12-4 to TRBJ1-5, with no clear D. The sequence was collected from a man between 18 and 29 years old who had mild COVID-19 (a few samples of this study predate the infection). Cell type and time point are not known. The material sequenced was PBMCs or a T cell subset sorted from them (not recorded which). The CDR3, as DNA: TGTGCCAGCAGTTTAGCGGGGAACGTCAATCAGCCCCAGCATTTT. It specifies CASSLAGNVNQPQHF.